This is a list of T cell receptor beta chains from one sample in a study of T-cell reconstitution after alpha-beta-depleted transplantation in children. TCRdb re-called the PCR reads with MiXCR, one entry per CDR3 protein. The sample shows about 510,000 distinct CDR3 sequences, roughly an eighth of them seen only once. The input for sequencing was PBMCs, mostly from graft donor cells, taken 180 days after TCRalphabeta/CD19-depleted stem cell transplant. The receptors originated from a female patient aged 2-10 years who had a stem cell transplant for aplastic anemia, so the T cells may come from the graft donor. The CDR3 runs from the conserved cysteine through the conserved F or W. D genes are given only for firm matches. For some rows the clone size is stated as once, few or many, or as a class when expanded; others skip it.

.,few,TRBV30,TRBJ1-4,TGTGCCTGGAGTTCCCTCCCCGACAGGCTGAATGAAAAACTGTTTTTT,CAWSSLPDRLNEKLFF
.,few,TRBV5-1,TRBJ2-5,TGCGCCAGCAGCCATACCTGGGCAAATGCAGGACAAGAGACCCAGTACTTC,CASSHTWANAGQETQYF
TRBD2,few,TRBV6-1,TRBJ2-1,TGTGCCAGCAGTGGGGGACTAGCGGGTTTCAATGAGCAGTTCTTC,CASSGGLAGFNEQFF
TRBD1,few,TRBV20-1,TRBJ1-6,TGCAGTGCTTATCGACAGGGGAGGTCCTATAATTCACCCCTCCACTTT,CSAYRQGRSYNSPLHF
TRBD1,.,TRBV4-2,TRBJ1-2,TGTGCCAGCAGCCCGACCGGGACAGCCGCCTATGGCTACACCTTC,CASSPTGTAAYGYTF
TRBD2,.,TRBV2,TRBJ2-5,TGTGCCTCCTCGGCGTGGCGGGAGTCGCTAGAGACCCAGTACTTC,CASSAWRESLETQYF
.,.,TRBV15,TRBJ1-5,TGTGCCACCAGCAGAGGAGGTGCCCAGCCCCAGCATTTT,CATSRGGAQPQHF
TRBD1,.,TRBV7-8,TRBJ1-3,TGTGCCAGCAGCTACAGGGGGCGGGACACCATATATTTT,CASSYRGRDTIYF
.,.,TRBV12-3/TRBV12-4,TRBJ1-2,TGTGCCAGCAGTCCTAGACCGACCGGACTAAACTATGGCTACACCTTC,CASSPRPTGLNYGYTF
.,.,TRBV11-1,TRBJ1-3,TGTGCCAGCTTTCCAATCCTCTCTGGAAACACCATATATTTT,CASFPILSGNTIYF
TRBD1,few,TRBV12-3/TRBV12-4,TRBJ1-2,TGTGCCAGCAGTTTAGAGGGACAGGGAGGGGGTTCCTATGGCTACACCTTC,CASSLEGQGGGSYGYTF
TRBD2,many,TRBV2,TRBJ2-1,TGTGCCAGTAGCGGGAGGAACTCCAATGAGCAGTTCTTC,CASSGRNSNEQFF
.,few,TRBV29-1,TRBJ2-3,TGCAGCGTTCCAGGGCGGAACACAGATACGCAGTATTTT,CSVPGRNTDTQYF
.,.,TRBV19,TRBJ2-6,TGTGCCAGTAAATGGGCTGAGCCTAGCCTCTCTGGGGCCAACGTCCTGACTTTC,CASKWAEPSLSGANVLTF
.,.,TRBV20-1,TRBJ2-7,TGCAGTGCTAGTAACCTCATCCCTGGATTCTCCTACGAGCAGTACTTC,CSASNLIPGFSYEQYF
.,many,TRBV7-8,TRBJ2-7,TGTGCCAGCAGCTCGACCCCCTACGAGCAGTACTTC,CASSSTPYEQYF
.,many,TRBV12-3/TRBV12-4,TRBJ2-1,TGTGCCAGCAGTTTTCCCGGGGGCTATGAGCAGTTCTTC,CASSFPGGYEQFF
TRBD1,.,TRBV5-8,TRBJ1-1,TGTGCCAGCAGCTTCCTGACAGGGGTAACTGAAGCTTTCTTT,CASSFLTGVTEAFF
.,.,TRBV20-1,TRBJ2-5,TGCAGTGCTAGAGGCAACAGGCCCCTCCAAGAGACCCAGTACTTC,CSARGNRPLQETQYF
TRBD2,few,TRBV7-9,TRBJ2-7,TGTGCCAGCAGCTTAGTGATGGCTAGCGGACCCATCGAGCAGTACTTC,CASSLVMASGPIEQYF
.,many,TRBV27,TRBJ2-2,TGTGCCAGCAGTAGACAGAACACCGGGGAGCTGTTTTTT,CASSRQNTGELFF
TRBD1,many,TRBV27,TRBJ2-3,TGTGCCAGCAGGAGGGACAGGCTCACAGATACGCAGTATTTT,CASRRDRLTDTQYF
TRBD1,.,TRBV9,TRBJ2-5,TGTGCCAGCAGCGTGGGAACCCGGGACAGGGGGTTGGAGACCCAGTACTTC,CASSVGTRDRGLETQYF
.,many,TRBV5-5,TRBJ1-1,TGTGCCAGCAGCTTGTTGGTGGGGCCGGGGAACACTGAAGCTTTCTTT,CASSLLVGPGNTEAFF
.,few,TRBV27,TRBJ2-6,TGTGCCAGCAGTTATTTGGGTTCTGGGGCCAACGTCCTGACTTTC,CASSYLGSGANVLTF
TRBD1,few,TRBV27,TRBJ1-4,TGTGCCAGCAGTTTGCGACAGGGTCAGGAAAAACTGTTTTTT,CASSLRQGQEKLFF
TRBD1,many,TRBV10-3,TRBJ2-2,TGTGCCATCAGTGAACAGGGGTTAGCCGGGGAGCTGTTTTTT,CAISEQGLAGELFF
.,.,TRBV19,TRBJ2-7,TGTGCCAGTAGTACCGCGACAGCCTCCTACGAGCAGTACTTC,CASSTATASYEQYF
TRBD2,few,TRBV6-5,TRBJ2-1,TGTGCCAGCAGTTCCCCCCTCCTAGCGGGAGCCTACAATGAGCAGTTCTTC,CASSSPLLAGAYNEQFF
.,few,TRBV6-5,TRBJ2-7,TGTGCCAGCAGTTATAGGGAGGGGGCCCCTCCATACGAGCAGTACTTC,CASSYREGAPPYEQYF
TRBD1,many,TRBV29-1,TRBJ2-5,TGCAGCGTTGCAGCAGGGGGCCCTCAAGAGACCCAGTACTTC,CSVAAGGPQETQYF
.,few,TRBV6-2/TRBV6-3,TRBJ1-1,TGTGCCAGCAGAGAAACGGGAGGGCACGCTGAAGCTTTCTTT,CASRETGGHAEAFF
.,.,TRBV12-3/TRBV12-4,TRBJ2-2,TGTGCCAGCAGTTTAGCGAAACATCTCGCCGGGGAGCTGTTTTTT,CASSLAKHLAGELFF
TRBD2,.,TRBV18,TRBJ2-7,TGTGCCAGCTCCGCTAGCGGGACGACCTACGAGCAGTACTTC,CASSASGTTYEQYF
.,.,TRBV21-1,TRBJ1-5,TGTGCCAGCAGCACTGAGAGGGCCCAGCATTTT,CASSTERAQHF
TRBD2,.,TRBV14,TRBJ2-3,TGTGCCAGCAGCCGCCCGGGACTAGCGGGAGACCGAGCAGATACGCAGTATTTT,CASSRPGLAGDRADTQYF
.,few,TRBV3-1,TRBJ1-1,TGTGCCAGCAGCCAAGTCATGGGGGATCGGATGAACACTGAAGCTTTCTTT,CASSQVMGDRMNTEAFF
.,few,TRBV12-3/TRBV12-4,TRBJ1-5,TGTGCCAGCAGTTTAGACTGGGTTGGCAATCAGCCCCAGCATTTT,CASSLDWVGNQPQHF
.,.,TRBV4-1,TRBJ2-3,TGCGCCAGCAGTCTCTTCGACACTTCTAGCACAGATACGCAGTATTTT,CASSLFDTSSTDTQYF
TRBD2,few,TRBV20-1,TRBJ2-7,TGCAGTGCTACCTCGGGGGGGACTAGCGCTTTCCAGCAGTACTTC,CSATSGGTSAFQQYF
.,few,TRBV6-5,TRBJ2-2,TGTGCCAGCAGTTACTCGTCTCAGGGGCCCGGGGAGCTGTTTTTT,CASSYSSQGPGELFF
.,many,TRBV20-1,TRBJ1-2,TGCAGTGCTACTGGGGATCTCTATGGCTACACCTTC,CSATGDLYGYTF
TRBD1,few,TRBV3-1,TRBJ2-4,TGTGCCAGCAGCCCCGTCCCGGGACAGGGCCCCAAAAACATTCAGTACTTC,CASSPVPGQGPKNIQYF
.,.,TRBV12-3/TRBV12-4,TRBJ1-5,TGTGCCACCTCTCCAAACTTGCAGCCCCAGCATTTT,CATSPNLQPQHF
.,many,TRBV12-3/TRBV12-4,TRBJ2-1,TGTGCCAGCAGTTTTTCGAGTACGGCTGAGCAGTTCTTC,CASSFSSTAEQFF
.,.,TRBV20-1,TRBJ1-2,TGCAGTGCTAGCCCACACGGGTCGACACCATATGGCTACACCTTC,CSASPHGSTPYGYTF
.,.,TRBV28,TRBJ1-6,TGTGCCAGCAGTTTAGCCCACTCCTGGAGCTCCTATAATTCACCCCTCCACTTT,CASSLAHSWSSYNSPLHF
.,.,TRBV25-1,TRBJ2-7,TGTGCCAGCAGCGGAATGGGAAGGAAGCGCTCCTACGAGCAGTACTTC,CASSGMGRKRSYEQYF
TRBD1,.,TRBV5-1,TRBJ1-2,TGCGCCAGCGAACCGGGACAGGGAACTAACTATGGCTACACCTTC,CASEPGQGTNYGYTF
TRBD2,.,TRBV2,TRBJ2-1,TGTGCCAGCACTAATCCCGGGACTAGGGGGAACAATGAGCAGTTCTTC,CASTNPGTRGNNEQFF
.,few,TRBV30,TRBJ2-1,TGTGCCATACCTAGGCCCGGGAGCCCGGTTGGTGAGCAGTTCTTC,CAIPRPGSPVGEQFF
TRBD1,few,TRBV5-5,TRBJ2-6,TGTGCCAGCAGCCGCATTGGGACAGATCATGGCAACGTCCTGACTTTC,CASSRIGTDHGNVLTF
.,few,TRBV28,TRBJ1-5,TGTGCCAGCAACTTGGTAATTAGTCAGCCCCAGCATTTT,CASNLVISQPQHF
.,.,TRBV29-1,TRBJ2-4,TGCAGCGTTGAACAGGGACCATTAAACATTCAGTACTTC,CSVEQGPLNIQYF
.,.,TRBV7-3,TRBJ1-6,TGTGCCAGCAGCTTAGGAGGGGCGGGTTCACCCCTCCACTTT,CASSLGGAGSPLHF
.,few,TRBV4-3,TRBJ2-1,TGCGCCAGCAGCCGCCGACTAGTAAACCAGCAGTTCTTC,CASSRRLVNQQFF
.,few,TRBV20-1,TRBJ2-2,TGCAGTGCTAGCGCCTGGGGCTTGGGCACCGGGGAGCTGTTTTTT,CSASAWGLGTGELFF